This is a list of T cell receptor beta chains from one sample in a study of blood T cell repertoires in COVID-19. The protocol was immunoSEQ multiplex PCR, while the TCRdb copy is restricted to in-frame clones and leaves out a portion. Counted here are more than 60,000 clones, around 91% occurring once; the ten biggest clones make up 5% to 6%. Sample: peripheral blood. The receptors stem from a man aged 45 to 65 with acute or convalescent COVID-19. The CDR3 runs from the conserved cysteine through the conserved F or W. D genes are given only for firm matches.

d_call j_call v_call cdr3_length cdr3_aa cdr3_nt
TRBD2 TRBJ2-3 TRBV9 15 CASSVGLADTDTQYF TGTGCCAGCAGCGTAGGACTAGCGGACACAGATACGCAGTATTTT
TRBD1 TRBJ1-5 TRBV6-5 16 CASSSIGTGGNQPQHF TGTGCCAGCAGTTCCATCGGGACAGGCGGCAATCAGCCCCAGCATTTT
- TRBJ2-1 TRBV7-2 15 CASSFRGPGYNEQFF TGTGCCAGCAGCTTCCGAGGGCCAGGCTACAATGAGCAGTTCTTC
- TRBJ1-2 TRBV12-3/TRBV12-4 11 CASSFGSGYTF TGTGCCAGCAGTTTCGGGAGCGGCTACACCTTC
- TRBJ2-7 TRBV11-2 16 CASSQGRGPGALEQYF TGTGCCAGCAGCCAAGGGAGGGGACCGGGGGCCCTAGAGCAGTACTTC
- TRBJ2-7 TRBV11-2 14 CASSLIFGSYEQYF TGTGCCAGCAGCTTAATATTCGGCTCCTACGAGCAGTACTTC
- TRBJ2-1 TRBV11-3 14 CASSSERGGGEQFF TGTGCCAGCAGCTCAGAACGAGGGGGTGGTGAGCAGTTCTTC
- TRBJ2-7 TRBV6-5 11 CASTTRGEQYF TGTGCCAGCACCACCCGGGGGGAGCAGTACTTC
TRBD2 TRBJ2-2 TRBV9 16 CASSALHTSAIGELFF TGTGCCAGCAGCGCCCTTCATACTAGCGCTATCGGGGAGCTGTTTTTT
- TRBJ1-5 TRBV10-3 14 CAISESRGVQPQHF TGTGCCATCAGTGAGTCCAGGGGAGTTCAGCCCCAGCATTTT
TRBD1 TRBJ2-2 TRBV11-2 14 CASSSNRGTGELFF TGTGCCAGCAGCTCAAACAGGGGTACCGGGGAGCTGTTTTTT